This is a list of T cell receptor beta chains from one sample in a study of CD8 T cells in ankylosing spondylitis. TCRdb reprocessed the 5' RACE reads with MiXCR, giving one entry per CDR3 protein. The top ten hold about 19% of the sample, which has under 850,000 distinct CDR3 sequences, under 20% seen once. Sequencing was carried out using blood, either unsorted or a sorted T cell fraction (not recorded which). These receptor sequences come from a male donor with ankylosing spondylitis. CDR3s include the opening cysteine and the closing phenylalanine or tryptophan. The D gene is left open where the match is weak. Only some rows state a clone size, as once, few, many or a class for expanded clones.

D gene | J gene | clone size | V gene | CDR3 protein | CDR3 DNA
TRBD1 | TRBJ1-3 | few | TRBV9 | CASSNRGTGNTIYF | TGTGCCAGCAGCAACAGGGGTACTGGAAACACCATATATTTT
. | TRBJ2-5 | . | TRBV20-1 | CSATPLKGETQYF | TGCAGTGCAACCCCGCTGAAAGGGGAGACCCAGTACTTC
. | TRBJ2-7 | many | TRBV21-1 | CASSKVNRGGYEQYF | TGTGCCAGCAGCAAAGTAAACAGGGGTGGGTACGAGCAGTACTTC
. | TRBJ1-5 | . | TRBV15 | CATSTTGGPGNQPQHF | TGTGCCACCAGTACTACAGGCGGCCCGGGTAATCAGCCCCAGCATTTT
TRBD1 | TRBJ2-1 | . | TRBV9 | CASSVSGTAYNEQFF | TGTGCCAGCAGCGTTTCCGGGACAGCTTACAATGAGCAGTTCTTC
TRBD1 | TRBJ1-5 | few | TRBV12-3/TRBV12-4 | CASSLASGGWGQPQHF | TGTGCCAGCAGTTTAGCCTCAGGGGGCTGGGGTCAGCCCCAGCATTTT
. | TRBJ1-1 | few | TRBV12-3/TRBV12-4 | CASRTDRNTEAFF | TGTGCCAGCAGGACGGACAGGAACACTGAAGCTTTCTTT
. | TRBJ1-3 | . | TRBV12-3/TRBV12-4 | CASSLGGSHSGNTIYF | TGTGCCAGCAGTCTAGGGGGGTCTCACTCTGGAAACACCATATATTTT
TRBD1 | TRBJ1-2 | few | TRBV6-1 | CASRQLQGATYGYTF | TGTGCCAGCAGACAACTTCAGGGGGCAACCTATGGCTACACCTTC
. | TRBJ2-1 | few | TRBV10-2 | CASSESVGYNEQFF | TGCGCCAGCAGTGAGTCGGTGGGTTACAATGAGCAGTTCTTC
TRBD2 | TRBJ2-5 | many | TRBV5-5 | CASSRRTSGLGETQYF | TGTGCCAGCAGCCGAAGGACTAGCGGTTTGGGAGAGACCCAGTACTTC
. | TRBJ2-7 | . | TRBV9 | CASSGPVSSPSAEQYF | TGTGCCAGCAGCGGCCCCGTGAGTTCCCCATCCGCCGAGCAGTACTTC
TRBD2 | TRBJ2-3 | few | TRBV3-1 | CASSLTNPGGTTDTQYF | TGTGCCAGCAGCTTAACAAACCCCGGGGGGACCACAGATACGCAGTATTTT
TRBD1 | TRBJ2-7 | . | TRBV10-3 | CAISEPAGGRSYEQYF | TGTGCCATCAGTGAGCCCGCAGGGGGCCGGTCCTACGAGCAGTACTTC
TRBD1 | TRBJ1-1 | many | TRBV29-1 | CSGRGQGTEAFF | TGCAGCGGTAGGGGGCAAGGCACTGAAGCTTTCTTT
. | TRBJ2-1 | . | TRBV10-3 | CAISSQGGVGYNEQFF | TGTGCCATCAGCTCCCAAGGAGGGGTTGGGTACAATGAGCAGTTCTTC
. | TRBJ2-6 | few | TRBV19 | CASSIDSSGANVLTF | TGTGCCAGTAGTATAGACAGCTCTGGGGCCAACGTCCTGACTTTC
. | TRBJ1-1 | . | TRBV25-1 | CASSDASGAFF | TGTGCCAGCAGTGACGCCTCTGGAGCTTTCTTT
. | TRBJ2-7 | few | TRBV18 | CASSPTLYEQYF | TGTGCCAGCAGTCCTACGCTTTACGAGCAGTACTTC
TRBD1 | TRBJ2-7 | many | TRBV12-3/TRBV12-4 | CASSFTYQRTGGDEQYF | TGTGCCAGCAGTTTCACCTACCAGCGGACAGGGGGCGACGAGCAGTACTTC
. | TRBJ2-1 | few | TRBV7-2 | CASSIGLIDNEQFF | TGTGCCAGCAGCATCGGACTAATAGACAATGAGCAGTTCTTC
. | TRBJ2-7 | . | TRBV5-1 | CASSLDGSGWRF | TGCGCCAGCAGCCTAGACGGGAGCGGATGGAGATTC
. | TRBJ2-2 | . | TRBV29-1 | CSVQVQNTGELFF | TGCAGCGTTCAAGTCCAAAACACCGGGGAGCTGTTTTTT
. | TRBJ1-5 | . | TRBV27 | CASSLHGNQPQHF | TGTGCCAGCAGTTTACACGGCAATCAGCCCCAGCATTTT
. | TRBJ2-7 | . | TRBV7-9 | CASSRDRPGDEQYF | TGTGCCAGCAGCCGCGACAGGCCGGGGGACGAGCAGTACTTC
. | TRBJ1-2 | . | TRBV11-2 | CASSLEGPKNRTPYGYTF | TGTGCCAGCAGCTTAGAAGGTCCAAAGAACAGGACTCCCTATGGCTACACCTTC
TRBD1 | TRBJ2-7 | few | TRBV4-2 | CASSQTGGSYEQYF | TGTGCCAGCAGCCAAACAGGGGGCTCCTACGAGCAGTACTTC
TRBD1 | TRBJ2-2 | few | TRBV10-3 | CAISIHRQGAFPTGELFF | TGTGCCATCAGTATCCATCGACAGGGGGCCTTCCCCACCGGGGAGCTGTTTTTT
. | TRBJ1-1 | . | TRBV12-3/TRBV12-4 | CASSQGDPNTEAFF | TGTGCCAGCAGCCAGGGCGACCCGAACACTGAAGCTTTCTTT
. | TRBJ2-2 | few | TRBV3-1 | CASSNQGGRGTGELFF | TGTGCCAGCAGCAATCAGGGCGGCAGGGGTACCGGGGAGCTGTTTTTT
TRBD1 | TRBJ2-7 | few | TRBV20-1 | CSASTKGQLLSYEQYF | TGCAGTGCTAGTACAAAGGGACAGCTGTTATCCTACGAGCAGTACTTC
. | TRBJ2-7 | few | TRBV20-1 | CSARGAGSYEQYF | TGCAGTGCTAGAGGAGCGGGCTCCTACGAGCAGTACTTC
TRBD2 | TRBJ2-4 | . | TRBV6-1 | CASSPIPLAGDKKNIQYF | TGTGCCAGCAGTCCCATTCCACTAGCGGGAGATAAGAAAAACATTCAGTACTTC
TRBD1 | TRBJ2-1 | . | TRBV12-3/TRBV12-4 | CASSTPGQGPKSSYNEQFF | TGTGCCAGCAGTACACCGGGACAGGGCCCCAAGAGCTCCTACAATGAGCAGTTCTTC
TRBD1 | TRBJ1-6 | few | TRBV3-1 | CASSRGGQGDSPLHF | TGTGCCAGCAGCCGTGGGGGACAGGGGGATTCACCCCTCCACTTT
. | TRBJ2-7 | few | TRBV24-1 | CATPVGSFSSYEQYF | TGTGCCACCCCAGTTGGGTCCTTCAGCTCCTACGAGCAGTACTTC